A selection of T cell receptor beta chains follows, all from one sample in a study of PD-1 blockade in classical Hodgkin lymphoma. Using immunoSEQ multiplex PCR, the repertoire was profiled, and TCRdb retains in-frame clones only, with some absent. Here the sample spans about 40,000 clones, over 60% being singletons. The sample here was peripheral blood mononuclear cells (PBMCs), taken at baseline. The receptors stem from a human donor with classical Hodgkin lymphoma. Both conserved end residues are part of each CDR3. Each record gives: clone size, J gene, D gene, V gene, CDR3 DNA, CDR3 protein. D genes are given only for firm matches. Some rows have no size entry. The others give once, few or many, or a class for an expanded clone.

few,TRBJ1-2,NA,TRBV4-1,TGCGCCAGCAGCCAACCCACGACAGGTCTTTATGGCTACACCTTC,CASSQPTTGLYGYTF
large,TRBJ2-3,TRBD2,TRBV27,TGTGCCAGCAGTTTATCGACTAGCGGGAGCACAGATACGCAGTATTTT,CASSLSTSGSTDTQYF
NA,TRBJ2-7,TRBD2,TRBV7-6,TGTGCCAGCAGCCGCACAGCGGGAGGGGCCTACGAGCAGTACTTC,CASSRTAGGAYEQYF
NA,TRBJ2-6,NA,TRBV19,TGTGCCAGTAGTATAACGAAGAAGGGGGCCAACGTCCTGACTTTC,CASSITKKGANVLTF
NA,TRBJ2-3,NA,TRBV6-1,TGTGCCAGCAGTGAACAGGTTCAATTTGCAGGGCCAGATACGCAGTATTTT,CASSEQVQFAGPDTQYF
NA,TRBJ2-3,NA,TRBV7-2,TGTGCCAGCAGCTTCATGCGCACAGATACGCAGTATTTT,CASSFMRTDTQYF
NA,TRBJ2-1,NA,TRBV5-1,TGCGCCAGCAGCACCCCAGCCGTCACCTCGGGGAATGAGCAGTTCTTC,CASSTPAVTSGNEQFF
NA,TRBJ2-1,TRBD2,TRBV6-1,TGTGCCAGCAGTGGAGGGACAGGTGGACTAGCGGGAGTCGACTACAATGAGCAGTTCTTC,CASSGGTGGLAGVDYNEQFF
once,TRBJ1-2,NA,TRBV29-1,TGCAGCGTTGAAGGGGACACAGGGAGGGGTTATGGCTACACCTTC,CSVEGDTGRGYGYTF
NA,TRBJ1-2,NA,TRBV27,TGTGCCAGCAGTTTTAGGCAGGGTGGTGGTGGCTACACCTTC,CASSFRQGGGGYTF
once,TRBJ2-1,NA,TRBV5-1,TGCGCCAGCAGCTTAGGCGGGGATGGGAATGAGCAGTTCTTC,CASSLGGDGNEQFF
NA,TRBJ2-7,NA,TRBV11-2,TGTGCCAGCAGCTTACTCAGGGTCGGCGAGCAGTACTTC,CASSLLRVGEQYF
NA,TRBJ2-7,TRBD2,TRBV6-5,TGTGCCAGCAGCCCACCCGGACTAGCGGGACGGTACTTC,CASSPPGLAGRYF
NA,TRBJ1-2,NA,TRBV28,TGTGCCAGCTTACAGATCTGGGGCTATGGCTACACCTTC,CASLQIWGYGYTF
NA,TRBJ2-7,TRBD2,TRBV27,TGTGCCAGCAGTAGGCGGAGCGGGGGTGAGGTCGAGCAGTACTTC,CASSRRSGGEVEQYF
NA,TRBJ2-1,NA,TRBV7-2,TGTGCCAGCAGCTTGATGTCGGAGCAGTTCTTC,CASSLMSEQFF
NA,TRBJ2-7,TRBD2,TRBV5-1,TGCGCCAGCAGCTTATTCCCCGGGACTAGCGGTTCCTACGAGCAGTACTTC,CASSLFPGTSGSYEQYF
NA,TRBJ2-7,NA,TRBV6-5,TGTGCCAGCAGTTACTTGGCGGGGGAGCAGTACTTC,CASSYLAGEQYF
NA,TRBJ2-7,NA,TRBV12-5,TGTGCTAGTGGTTTGAGTCCAGGGATCTCCTACGAGCAGTACTTC,CASGLSPGISYEQYF
NA,TRBJ2-6,TRBD1,TRBV7-7,TGTGCTAGCAGCTCCGGGACAGGGAAAGGTAACGTCCTGACTTTC,CASSSGTGKGNVLTF
NA,TRBJ1-5,NA,TRBV6-6,TGTGCCAGCAGTTACTCAGGGATCAGCAATCAGCCCCAGCATTTT,CASSYSGISNQPQHF
NA,TRBJ1-4,NA,TRBV4-1,TGCGCCAGCAGCCAAATGGGGCAGGGAGATGAAAAACTGTTTTTT,CASSQMGQGDEKLFF
few,TRBJ2-3,TRBD1,TRBV5-8,TGTGCCAGCAGCTTCGCCGACAGGGCCCTGGGGACAGATACGCAGTATTTT,CASSFADRALGTDTQYF
NA,TRBJ2-3,NA,TRBV7-8,TGTGCCAGCAGCTTAGAGCTGGGACGAGATACGCAGTATTTT,CASSLELGRDTQYF
NA,TRBJ2-7,NA,TRBV7-8,TGTGCCAGCAGCTTAGGAACGACACCCTCCTACGAGCAGTACTTC,CASSLGTTPSYEQYF
NA,TRBJ1-1,TRBD1,TRBV27,TGTGCCAGCAGCTGGGACAGGAGAAACACTGAAGCTTTCTTT,CASSWDRRNTEAFF
medium-sized,TRBJ2-7,NA,TRBV6-5,TGTGCCAGCAGTTACTCCCCGACGGGGCTCGACGAGCAGTACTTC,CASSYSPTGLDEQYF
once,TRBJ2-5,TRBD2,TRBV28,TGTGCCAGCAGTTTGGTTCGGGGTAGGTCTAGCGGGACACATTCACAAGAGACCCAGTACTTC,CASSLVRGRSSGTHSQETQYF
few,TRBJ2-7,NA,TRBV7-9,TGTGCCAGCAGCTTAGTCTACGAGCAGTACTTC,CASSLVYEQYF
NA,TRBJ2-1,TRBD2,TRBV11-2,TGTGCCAGCACAGAACGGGAGGACCCTTCCAATGAGCAGTTCTTC,CASTEREDPSNEQFF
NA,TRBJ1-5,TRBD1,TRBV15,TGTGCCACCAGCAGAGGAGACAGGGGCAATCAGCCCCAGCATTTT,CATSRGDRGNQPQHF
NA,TRBJ2-1,TRBD2,TRBV28,TGTGCCAGCAGTTTCGACCCTAGCGGGGTATCCTACAATGAGCAGTTCTTC,CASSFDPSGVSYNEQFF
NA,TRBJ1-4,TRBD1,TRBV19,TGTGCCAGTAGGGGAGGGACAGCAAATGAAAAACTGTTTTTT,CASRGGTANEKLFF
NA,TRBJ1-2,TRBD1,TRBV6-1,TGTGCCAGCAGTGGCCGACAGGGGGCGTATGGCTACACCTTC,CASSGRQGAYGYTF